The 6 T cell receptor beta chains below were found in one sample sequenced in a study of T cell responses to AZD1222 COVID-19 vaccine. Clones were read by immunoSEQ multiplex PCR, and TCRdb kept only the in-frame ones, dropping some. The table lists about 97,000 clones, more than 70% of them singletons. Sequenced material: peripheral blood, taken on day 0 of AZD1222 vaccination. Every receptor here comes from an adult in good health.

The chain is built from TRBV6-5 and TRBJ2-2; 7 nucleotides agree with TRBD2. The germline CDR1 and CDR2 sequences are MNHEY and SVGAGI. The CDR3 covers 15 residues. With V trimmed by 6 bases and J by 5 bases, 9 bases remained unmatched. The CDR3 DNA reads TGTGCCAGCAGGACTATGGGGGGAGGGACCGGGGAGCTGTTTTTT. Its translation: CASRTMGGGTGELFF.

The CDR3 here is CASSQDRDRAAQNSPLHF. CDR3 DNA: TGTGCCAGCAGCCAAGATCGTGACAGGGCAGCACAAAATTCACCCCTCCACTTT. The chain uses TRBV3-1 (or the pseudogene TRBV3-2) and TRBJ1-6; TRBD1 matches 7 bases. V lost 0 bases and J lost 7; bases outside the gene matches: 12. Germline V gene lookup returns CDR1 LGHDT and CDR2 YNNKEL (reference sequence). The CDR3 is made up of 18 amino acids.

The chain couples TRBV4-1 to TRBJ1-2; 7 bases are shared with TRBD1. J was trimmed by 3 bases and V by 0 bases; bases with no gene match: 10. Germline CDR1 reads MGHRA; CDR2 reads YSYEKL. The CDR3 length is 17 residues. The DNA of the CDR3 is TGCGCCAGCAGCCAAGATCTTGTGGTCCAGGGGGACTATGGCTACACCTTC. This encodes CASSQDLVVQGDYGYTF.

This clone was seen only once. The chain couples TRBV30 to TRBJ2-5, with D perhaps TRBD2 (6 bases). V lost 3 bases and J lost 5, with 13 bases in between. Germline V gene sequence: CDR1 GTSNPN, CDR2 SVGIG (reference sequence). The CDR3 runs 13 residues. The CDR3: CAWREGYGETQYF. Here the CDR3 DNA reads TGTGCCTGGAGGGAGGGGTACGGTGAGACCCAGTACTTC.

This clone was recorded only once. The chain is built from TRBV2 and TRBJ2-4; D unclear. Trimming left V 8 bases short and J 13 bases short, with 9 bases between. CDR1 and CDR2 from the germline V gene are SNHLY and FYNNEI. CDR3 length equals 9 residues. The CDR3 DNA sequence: TGTGCCAGCGGGCCCAAACAGTACTTC. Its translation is CASGPKQYF.

The CDR3 loop is CSAALSYEQYF. The CDR3 DNA sequence: TGCAGTGCTGCATTATCCTACGAGCAGTACTTC. This sequence joins TRBV20-1 and TRBJ2-7; D is ambiguous. This CDR3 spans 11 amino acids. Trimming removed 5 bases at V and 1 base at J, with 6 bases between. The germline CDR1 and CDR2 sequences are DFQATT and SNEGSKA (reference sequence).